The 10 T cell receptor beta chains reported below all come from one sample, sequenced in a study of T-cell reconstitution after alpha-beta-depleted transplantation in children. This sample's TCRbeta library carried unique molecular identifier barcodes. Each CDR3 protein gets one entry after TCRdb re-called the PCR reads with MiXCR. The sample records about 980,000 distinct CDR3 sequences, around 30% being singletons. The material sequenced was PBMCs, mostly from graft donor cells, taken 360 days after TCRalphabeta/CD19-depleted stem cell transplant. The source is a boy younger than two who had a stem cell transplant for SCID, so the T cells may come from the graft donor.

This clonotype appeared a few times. The CDR3 DNA reads TGTGCCAGCAGTAAAAGGGGAGTCGAAGAGACCCAGTACTTC. Its translation is CASSKRGVEETQYF. The chain has TRBV12-3 or TRBV12-4 and TRBJ2-5; tentatively, D is TRBD1 or TRBD2 (5 bases each). The CDR3 is 14 amino acids. V dropped 5 bases and J dropped 3 bases, with 13 bases sitting between them.

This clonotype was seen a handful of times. The CDR3 protein is CSASNRASWIDEQFF. The CDR3 nucleotides read TGCAGTGCTAGTAACAGGGCGAGTTGGATTGATGAGCAGTTCTTC. The gene calls are TRBV20-1 and TRBJ2-1; a possible D gene is TRBD1 (6 bases). Germline loops: CDR1 DFQATT, CDR2 SNEGSKA (reference sequence). V lost 3 bases, J lost 8 bases, and 20 bases lay in between. This CDR3 spans 15 amino acids.

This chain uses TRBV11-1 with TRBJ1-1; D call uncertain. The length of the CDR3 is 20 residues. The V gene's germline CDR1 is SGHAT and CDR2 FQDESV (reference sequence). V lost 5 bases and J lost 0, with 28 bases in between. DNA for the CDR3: TGTGCCAGCAGCGCCCAGCCCAAAAGTCCTTCGATTCAAATGAACACTGAAGCTTTCTTT. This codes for CASSAQPKSPSIQMNTEAFF. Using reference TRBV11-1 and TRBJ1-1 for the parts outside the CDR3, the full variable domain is EAEVAQSPRYKITEKSQAVAFWCDPISGHATLYWYRQILGQGPELLVQFQDESVVDDSQLPKDRFSAERLKGVDSTLKIQPAELGDSAMYLCASSAQPKSPSIQMNTEAFFGQGTRLTVV.

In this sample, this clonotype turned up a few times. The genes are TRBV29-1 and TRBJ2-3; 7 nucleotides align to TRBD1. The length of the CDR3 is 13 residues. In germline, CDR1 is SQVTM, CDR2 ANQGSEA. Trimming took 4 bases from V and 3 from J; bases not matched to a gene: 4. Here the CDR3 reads CSVARGRTDTQYF. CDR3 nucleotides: TGCAGCGTTGCGAGGGGGCGAACAGATACGCAGTATTTT.

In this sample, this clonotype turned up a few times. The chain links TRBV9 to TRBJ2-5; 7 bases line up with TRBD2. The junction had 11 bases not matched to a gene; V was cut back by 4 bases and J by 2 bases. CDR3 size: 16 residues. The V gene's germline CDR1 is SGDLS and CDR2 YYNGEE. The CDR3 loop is CASSPRGSGLQETQYF. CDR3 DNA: TGTGCCAGCAGCCCCCGGGGTAGCGGGCTACAAGAGACCCAGTACTTC. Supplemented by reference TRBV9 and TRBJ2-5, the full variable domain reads DSGVTQTPKHLITATGQRVTLRCSPRSGDLSVYWYQQSLDQGLQFLIQYYNGEERAKGNILERFSAQQFPDLHSELNLSSLELGDSALYFCASSPRGSGLQETQYFGPGTRLLVL.

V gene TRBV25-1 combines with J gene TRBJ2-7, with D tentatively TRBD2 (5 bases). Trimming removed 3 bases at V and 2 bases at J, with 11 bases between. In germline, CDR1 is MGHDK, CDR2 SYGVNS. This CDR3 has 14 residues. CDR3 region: CASSDLEDPYEQYF. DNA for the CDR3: TGTGCCAGCAGTGATTTGGAGGATCCCTACGAGCAGTACTTC.

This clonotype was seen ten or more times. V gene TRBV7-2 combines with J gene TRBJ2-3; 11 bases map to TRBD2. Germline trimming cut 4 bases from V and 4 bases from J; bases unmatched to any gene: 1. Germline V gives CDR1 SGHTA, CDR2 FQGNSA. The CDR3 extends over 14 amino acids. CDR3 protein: CASSYSGGADTQYF. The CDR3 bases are TGTGCCAGCAGCTATAGCGGGGGGGCAGATACGCAGTATTTT.

In DNA form, the CDR3 reads TGTGCCACCAGCAGAGATTTCGAAGGGGAGCAGTTCTTC. It is translated as CATSRDFEGEQFF. The chain joins TRBV15 to TRBJ2-1; D uncertain. The length of the CDR3 is 13 residues. V lost 0 bases and J 10 bases, leaving 10 bases between the germline ends. Germline CDR1 LNHNV, CDR2 YYDKDF (reference sequence). The full variable domain, in which reference TRBV15 and TRBJ2-1 provide the parts outside the CDR3, is DAMVIQNPRYQVTQFGKPVTLSCSQTLNHNVMYWYQQKSSQAPKLLFHYYDKDFNNEADTPDNFQSRRPNTSFCFLDIRSPGLGDTAMYLCATSRDFEGEQFFGPGTRLTVL.

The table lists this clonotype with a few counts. The CDR3 DNA follows: TGTGCCAGCAGCTCCGGACTAGACCACAATGAGCAGTTCTTC. Translation gives CASSSGLDHNEQFF. The genes are TRBV11-2 and TRBJ2-1; 7 bases fit TRBD2. Germline assignment: CDR1 SGHAT and CDR2 FQNNGV. The junction had 5 bases not matched to a gene; V was cut back by 4 bases and J by 5 bases. This CDR3 spans 14 amino acids.

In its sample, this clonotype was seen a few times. The CDR3 nucleotides read TGTGCCAGCAGCTCACCTAGTAGGCGGGGGGCCGGGGAGCTGTTTTTT. Translating it yields CASSSPSRRGAGELFF. This rearrangement joins TRBV7-7 to TRBJ2-2; 8 bases are a match to TRBD2. Trimming removed 4 bases from V and 6 bases from J; junction bases left unmatched: 10. This CDR3 is built from 16 residues. The germline V gene encodes CDR1 SSHAT and CDR2 FNYEAQ (reference sequence). The whole variable domain, filled in from reference TRBV7-7 and TRBJ2-2, reads GAGVSQSPRYKVTKRGQDVTLRCDPISSHATLYWYQQALGQGPEFLTYFNYEAQPDKSGLPSDRFSAERPEGSISTLTIQRTEQRDSAMYRCASSSPSRRGAGELFFGEGSRLTVL.